The rows below give T cell receptor beta chains drawn from one sample of a study of blood T cell repertoires in COVID-19. The assay was immunoSEQ multiplex PCR, and TCRdb's table has in-frame clones only and misses some. Among a few hundred thousand clones listed, around 84% were seen once. The specimen was PBMCs or T cells enriched from blood (not recorded which). The receptors stem from a woman aged 50 to 60 who had been exposed to COVID-19. Each CDR3 is given with its conserved first and last residue. The D gene is left open where the match is weak. A row's size may be missing; if present it is once, few, many or a size class.

D gene	V gene	J gene	clone size	CDR3 DNA	CDR3 protein
NA	TRBV28	TRBJ1-4	NA	TGTGCCAGCAGTTTTGACAGGCGAGGTGAAAAACTGTTTTTT	CASSFDRRGEKLFF
TRBD1	TRBV23-1	TRBJ1-2	NA	TGCGCCAGCAGTCTACGGGACAGGGACCGAGGGGACTATGGCTACACCTTC	CASSLRDRDRGDYGYTF
TRBD2	TRBV15	TRBJ2-3	NA	TGTGCCACCAGCAGAGATCTCTGGCTAGCGGGGGGCACAGATACGCAGTATTTT	CATSRDLWLAGGTDTQYF
NA	TRBV1	TRBJ2-3	NA	TGCACCAGCAGCCAAAAACGAGTAGGGGCCCCCCACACAGATACGCAGTATTTT	CTSSQKRVGAPHTDTQYF
NA	TRBV24-1	TRBJ2-3	NA	TGTGCCACAGGAACAGGGTTAACAGATACGCAGTATTTT	CATGTGLTDTQYF
TRBD1	TRBV28	TRBJ2-4	NA	TGTGCCAGCAGCCCCCCACAGGGGATGAACATTCAGTACTTC	CASSPPQGMNIQYF
TRBD1	TRBV10-3	TRBJ1-1	NA	TGTGCCATCAGCGGAGGACAGGGGCGGCCCAACACTGAAGCTTTCTTT	CAISGGQGRPNTEAFF
TRBD1	TRBV5-1	TRBJ1-4	NA	TGCGCCAGCAGCTTACCGGGACAGGGGACCGAAAAACTGTTTTTT	CASSLPGQGTEKLFF
NA	TRBV14	TRBJ1-2	NA	TGTGCCAGCAGCCAGATGGGCGTTCATGGCTACACCTTC	CASSQMGVHGYTF
NA	TRBV7-9	TRBJ1-1	NA	TGTGCCAGCAGAAAAAAGTCAGGGCGGAAGGGGAACACTGAAGCTTTCTTT	CASRKKSGRKGNTEAFF
TRBD1	TRBV6-2/TRBV6-3	TRBJ1-5	NA	TGTGCCAGCAGTTACCGGACAGGGGCTAGCAATCAGCCCCAGCATTTT	CASSYRTGASNQPQHF
NA	TRBV10-2	TRBJ1-1	NA	TGCGCCAGCTTCCAGACACTGAACACTGAAGCTTTCTTT	CASFQTLNTEAFF
TRBD1	TRBV5-1	TRBJ2-1	NA	TGCGCCAGCAGCTTGGCCACAGGGGCTCCGTTCTTC	CASSLATGAPFF
NA	TRBV7-6	TRBJ2-5	NA	TGTGCCAGCAGCTTCGAGTCCGAGACCCAGTACTTC	CASSFESETQYF
NA	TRBV4-3	TRBJ2-1	NA	TGCGCCAGCAGCCAAGATCGGAATGAGCAGTTCTTC	CASSQDRNEQFF
NA	TRBV6-2/TRBV6-3	TRBJ2-7	NA	TGTGCCAGCAGCCCCTCGGTGGGCCGGTACGAGCAGTACTTC	CASSPSVGRYEQYF
NA	TRBV5-8	TRBJ2-7	medium-sized	TGTGCCAGCAGCCTACCCTTACAGTACGAGCAGTACTTC	CASSLPLQYEQYF
TRBD1	TRBV6-5	TRBJ1-2	NA	TGTGCCAGCTCACCAGGACAGGCTAACTATGGCTACACCTTC	CASSPGQANYGYTF
NA	TRBV9	TRBJ1-6	NA	TGTGCCAGCAGCGGTTTGGGGACCGGGACTGAGGATTCACCCCTCCACTTT	CASSGLGTGTEDSPLHF
NA	TRBV7-2	TRBJ1-1	once	TGTGCCAGCAGCTTAGGCAGGGTGGGAACTGAAGCTTTCTTT	CASSLGRVGTEAFF
NA	TRBV18	TRBJ1-2	NA	TGTGCCAGCTCACCACGGGAAGGGGGCTATGGCTACACCTTC	CASSPREGGYGYTF
NA	TRBV3-1/TRBV3-2	TRBJ1-2	NA	TGTGCCAGCAGCCAAGCCAACAGGCCCTATGGCTACACCTTC	CASSQANRPYGYTF
TRBD2	TRBV7-6	TRBJ2-1	NA	TGTGCCAGCAGCTTGCGGGGGGAGCAGTTCTTC	CASSLRGEQFF
NA	TRBV2	TRBJ1-1	NA	TGTGCCAGCAGTGAAGCGTCGGGAGGGAGAGCTTTCTTT	CASSEASGGRAFF
TRBD1	TRBV7-2	TRBJ1-2	NA	TGTGCCAGCAGCTCCACAGGGGGCGCCAATTATGGCTACACCTTC	CASSSTGGANYGYTF
NA	TRBV7-9	TRBJ2-2	NA	TGTGCCAGCAGCTTATCGGGTTCGAACACCGGGGAGCTGTTTTTT	CASSLSGSNTGELFF
NA	TRBV9	TRBJ2-3	NA	TGTGCCAGCAGCGACAGGGGGGGCCTCACAGATACGCAGTATTTT	CASSDRGGLTDTQYF
NA	TRBV7-9	TRBJ1-6	NA	TGTGCCACCGATGGGGGGTTCCCCTATAATTCACCCCTCCACTTT	CATDGGFPYNSPLHF
TRBD1	TRBV10-3	TRBJ2-7	NA	TGTGCCGTTAGTGGACAGGGGAGGAACGAGCAGTACTTC	CAVSGQGRNEQYF
NA	TRBV5-1	TRBJ2-2	NA	TGCGCCAGCAGGACGGATGCGGGCACCGGGGAGCTGTTTTTT	CASRTDAGTGELFF
NA	TRBV7-9	TRBJ1-1	NA	TGTGCCAGCAGCCCAGATCCGTCATCAGCTTTCTTT	CASSPDPSSAFF
NA	TRBV10-3	TRBJ1-1	once	TGTGCCATCAGTGAGACGGGGAAGACTGAAGCTTTCTTT	CAISETGKTEAFF
NA	TRBV15	TRBJ1-1	few	TGTGCCACCAGCAGAGACATAGCCTATGGGAACACTGAAGCTTTCTTT	CATSRDIAYGNTEAFF
NA	TRBV25-1	TRBJ1-2	NA	TGTGCCACCCAGTGGGGAGAAGGCTACACCTTC	CATQWGEGYTF
TRBD1	TRBV18	TRBJ1-2	NA	TGTGCCAGCTCACCTGACAGGGGTTATGGCAACTATGGCTACACCTTC	CASSPDRGYGNYGYTF
TRBD1	TRBV2	TRBJ1-4	NA	TGTGCCAGCAGTCTAAACCGGGACAGGCTTGAAAAACTGTTTTTT	CASSLNRDRLEKLFF
NA	TRBV27	TRBJ1-2	NA	TGTGCCAGCAAGCAGGGACTATATGGCTACACCTTC	CASKQGLYGYTF
TRBD2	TRBV10-1	TRBJ2-1	NA	TGCGCCAGCAGTGATTTAGCGGGGGGTGAAAGTGAGCAGTTCTTC	CASSDLAGGESEQFF
TRBD1	TRBV6-6	TRBJ2-1	NA	TGTGCCAGCGGGGGGACAGGGGGCTTAAATGAGCAGTTCTTC	CASGGTGGLNEQFF